One sample yielded the 20 T cell receptor beta chains listed below, sequenced in a study of immune cell composition in non-small cell lung cancer listed by TCRdb under 2017. Non-adjacent lung tissue from the same patient, taken as far from the tumour as possible and at least 3 cm away, was used for the normal lung samples. Library construction relied on the immunoSEQ multiplex PCR assay. Drawn from immuneACCESS, this table holds only the in-frame rearrangements with V and J called that TCRdb kept. Clones are partly lost; checked studies trace under half to an unresolved V gene and leave the rest unexplained. The sample profile shows about 6,000 clones; about 85% of them were found once. Just under 6.5% of the sample comes from the top ten. Sample: non-adjacent lung tissue. The origin of the receptors is a human donor with non-small cell lung cancer.

The count of this clone is one. The chain recombines TRBV6-4 with TRBJ2-3, with a tentative D call TRBD2 (6 bases). Trimming pared 4 bases from V and 2 bases from J, leaving 13 bases between. The length of the CDR3 is 15 residues. Per the germline V gene, CDR1 is MRHNA and CDR2 is SNTAGT. The CDR3 coding sequence is TGTGCCAGCAGTGTAATCGGGGGTAACACAGATACGCAGTATTTT. Amino acid sequence: CASSVIGGNTDTQYF.

The CDR3 here is CASSLAGTGELFF. Here the CDR3 DNA reads TGCGCCAGCAGCTTGGCCGGTACCGGGGAGCTGTTTTTT. The chain combines TRBV5-1 with TRBJ2-2; D is uncertain. The CDR3 is 13 amino acids. V lost 0 bases and J lost 5, with 5 bases in between. The germline V gene encodes CDR1 SGHRS and CDR2 YFSETQ.

This clone was detected only once. This chain uses TRBV28 with TRBJ2-3; 7 bases are a match to TRBD2. The junction had 1 base not matched to a gene; V was cut back by 5 bases and J by 2 bases. CDR3 size: 13 residues. CDR1 and CDR2 (germline): MDHEN, SYDVKM. The CDR3 region has the DNA TGTGCCAGCAGTAGCGGGACCACAGATACGCAGTATTTT. Translating it yields CASSSGTTDTQYF. The complete variable domain, with remaining parts taken from reference TRBV28 and TRBJ2-3, reads DVKVTQSSRYLVKRTGEKVFLECVQDMDHENMFWYRQDPGLGLRLIYFSYDVKMKEKGDIPEGYSVSREKKERFSLILESASTNQTSMYLCASSSGTTDTQYFGPGTRLTVL.

This clone showed up just a few times. The chain employs TRBV27 and TRBJ2-7, with 9 bases identical to TRBD1. The CDR3 totals 14 residues. CDR1 and CDR2 (germline): MNHEY, SMNVEV (reference sequence). Trimming removed 3 bases from V and 2 bases from J; junction bases left unmatched: 2. DNA of the CDR3: TGTGCCAGCAGTTTGGACAGGGGACCCTACGAGCAGTACTTC. This gives the protein CASSLDRGPYEQYF.

The chain is built from TRBV11-2 and TRBJ2-1; no clear D gene. This CDR3 comprises 13 residues. In germline, CDR1 is SGHAT, CDR2 FQNNGV. The ends were cut back, 0 bases at V and 10 bases at J, with 10 bases in the middle. The CDR3 DNA is TGTGCCAGCAGCTTAGAGAACTATTTGGAGCAGTTCTTC. This translates into CASSLENYLEQFF.

The chain is built from TRBV30 and TRBJ1-1, with D possibly TRBD1 on 6 matching bases. The CDR3 spans 16 residues. CDR1 GTSNPN and CDR2 SVGIG come from the germline V gene (reference sequence). Trimming left V 2 bases short and J 4 bases short, with 20 bases between. CDR3 region: CAWSWWNRGGRTEAFF. CDR3 DNA sequence: TGTGCCTGGAGTTGGTGGAATCGTGGGGGCCGCACTGAAGCTTTCTTT.

The chain uses TRBV7-9 and TRBJ2-7; 8 bases are a match to TRBD2. Germline V lookup: CDR1 SEHNR, CDR2 FQNEAQ (reference sequence). The CDR3 runs to 14 residues. J lost 1 base, V lost 3 bases, and 2 bases had no gene match. The CDR3 sequence: CASSFSGDSYEQYF. Written as DNA, the CDR3 is TGTGCCAGCAGCTTTAGCGGGGATTCCTACGAGCAGTACTTC.

In DNA, the CDR3 is TGTGCCACCTCGGGACAGGGAAGGTACGAGCAGTACTTC. It encodes CATSGQGRYEQYF. This sequence joins TRBV6-5 and TRBJ2-7; 9 bases are a match to TRBD1. V lost 10 bases and J lost 4; bases outside the gene matches: 8. Germline CDR1 MNHEY, CDR2 SVGAGI. The CDR3 totals 13 residues.

The rearrangement uses TRBV11-3 and TRBJ1-5; tentatively, D is TRBD1 (6 bases). The length of the CDR3 is 14 residues. Germline assignment: CDR1 SGHNT and CDR2 YENEEA. Trimming took off 5 bases at V and 9 bases at J, with 17 bases between the two ends. Here the CDR3 DNA reads TGTGCCAGCAGCCACGGGGGGCCTCCTGGGCCCCAGCATTTT. This encodes CASSHGGPPGPQHF.

This CDR3 is CASSERWLGGSNTGELFF. DNA for the CDR3: TGTGCCAGCAGTGAAAGGTGGTTGGGCGGGTCTAACACCGGGGAGCTGTTTTTT. The chain has TRBV6-1 and TRBJ2-2; a weak D match, TRBD2 (5 bases). Trimming stripped 2 bases from V and 2 bases from J, with 18 bases between. Germline CDR1 reads MNHNS; CDR2 reads SASEGT. This CDR3 has 18 residues.

The V gene is TRBV6-5, the J gene TRBJ2-2; D unclear. The CDR3 is made up of 15 amino acids. Deletions cut 1 base from V and 4 bases from J, with 10 bases between. In germline, CDR1 is MNHEY, CDR2 SVGAGI. The CDR3 DNA sequence: TGTGCCAGCAGTTACTGGAGTCCGAGCACCGGGGAGCTGTTTTTT. The encoded protein is CASSYWSPSTGELFF.

The chain uses TRBV2 and TRBJ2-1, with a tentative D call TRBD1 (5 bases). Trimming shortened V by 4 bases and J by 8 bases, and 12 bases separated the two germline ends. Looked up from germline, CDR1 is SNHLY and CDR2 is FYNNEI. The CDR3 covers 13 residues. The CDR3 DNA reads as TGTGCCAGCAGTGTCCAGGGTCGGTATGAGCAGTTCTTC. Translated, it gives CASSVQGRYEQFF.

This chain connects TRBV5-4 to TRBJ2-2; tentative D call: TRBD1 (6 bases). Looked up from germline, CDR1 is SGHNT and CDR2 is YYREEE (reference sequence). The length of the CDR3 is 15 residues. The V end was cut by 4 bases, the J end by 0 bases, with 10 bases between. The chain's CDR3 is CASSRGHPNTGELFF. Here the CDR3 DNA reads TGTGCCAGCAGCAGGGGACACCCGAACACCGGGGAGCTGTTTTTT.

This clone occurred a few times. This chain links TRBV6-1 with TRBJ1-5; 8 positions match TRBD1. The CDR3 length is 15 residues. CDR1 MNHNS and CDR2 SASEGT come from the germline V gene. The junction had 8 bases not matched to a gene; V was cut back by 10 bases and J by 0 bases. The CDR3 here is CATTDRDYSNQPQHF. CDR3 nucleotide sequence: TGTGCCACTACGGACAGGGACTATAGCAATCAGCCCCAGCATTTT.

This clone was observed a single time. The V gene is TRBV15, the J gene TRBJ2-2; D possibly corresponds to TRBD2 (7 bases). Germline V gives CDR1 LNHNV, CDR2 YYDKDF (reference sequence). V was trimmed by 1 base and J by 4 bases, leaving 10 bases between them. The CDR3 is 15 amino acids. Here the CDR3 reads CATSRVGGATGELFF. CDR3 nucleotide sequence: TGTGCCACCAGCAGAGTGGGGGGGGCCACCGGGGAGCTGTTTTTT.

The rearrangement uses TRBV7-9 and TRBJ1-5, with 8 nucleotides matching TRBD1. Germline values: CDR1 SEHNR, CDR2 FQNEAQ (reference sequence). The CDR3 extends over 15 amino acids. The V and J ends lost 1 base and 5 bases, in that order; junction bases with no gene match: 4. The CDR3 sequence: CASSLGAGGDQPQHF. The CDR3, as DNA: TGTGCCAGCAGCTTAGGGGCAGGGGGCGATCAGCCCCAGCATTTT.

This clone occurred a few times. The chain couples TRBV5-1 to TRBJ2-2; TRBD2 agrees at 9 bases. In germline, CDR1 is SGHRS, CDR2 YFSETQ. This CDR3 has 15 residues. Trimming cost V 5 bases and J 6 bases; bases outside gene matches: 8. In DNA form, the CDR3 reads TGCGCCAGCAGTCAGACCGGGACTAGCCCCGGGGAGCTGTTTTTT. The encoded protein is CASSQTGTSPGELFF.

The chain uses TRBV5-1 and TRBJ2-3, with 8 bases that match TRBD2. The CDR3 totals 21 residues. Losses at the gene ends were 0 bases for V and 2 bases for J; bases not matched to a gene: 20. Germline-derived CDR1 and CDR2 are SGHRS and YFSETQ. The CDR3 is CASSLGRARSQREFFTDTQYF. The CDR3 DNA reads as TGCGCCAGCAGCTTGGGGAGGGCCCGAAGCCAGCGGGAGTTCTTCACAGATACGCAGTATTTT.

The V call is TRBV9, the J call TRBJ2-1, with a possible D match to TRBD1 (6 bases). Trimming removed 0 bases from V and 9 bases from J, with 19 bases in between. Germline V lookup: CDR1 SGDLS, CDR2 YYNGEE. There are 16 residues in the CDR3. The CDR3 DNA reads TGTGCCAGCAGCGTAGGATCAGGGGCTAGCTCAAGTGAGCAGTTCTTC. This sequence encodes CASSVGSGASSSEQFF.

The CDR3 is CSARAEETQYF. The CDR3 DNA reads TGCAGTGCTAGAGCAGAAGAGACCCAGTACTTC. The V call is TRBV20-1, the J call TRBJ2-5; D gene unclear. CDR1 DFQATT and CDR2 SNEGSKA come from the germline V gene (reference sequence). CDR3 size: 11 residues. The V gene lost 1 base and the J gene lost 3 bases, with 3 bases spanning the gap.